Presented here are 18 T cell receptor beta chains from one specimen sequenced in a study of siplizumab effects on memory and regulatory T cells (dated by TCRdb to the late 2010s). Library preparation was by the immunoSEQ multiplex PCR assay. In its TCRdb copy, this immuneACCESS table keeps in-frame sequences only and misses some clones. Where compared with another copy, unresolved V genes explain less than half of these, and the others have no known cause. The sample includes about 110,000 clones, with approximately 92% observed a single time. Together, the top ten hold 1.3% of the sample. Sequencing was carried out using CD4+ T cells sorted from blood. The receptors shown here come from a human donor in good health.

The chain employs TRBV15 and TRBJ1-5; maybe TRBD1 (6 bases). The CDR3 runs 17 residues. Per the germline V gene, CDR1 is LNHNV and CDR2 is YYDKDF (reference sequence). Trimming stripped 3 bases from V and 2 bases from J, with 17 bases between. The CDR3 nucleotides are TGTGCCACCAGCAGTCCCCAGGGGTTTAGGGGCAATCAGCCCCAGCATTTT. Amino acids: CATSSPQGFRGNQPQHF.

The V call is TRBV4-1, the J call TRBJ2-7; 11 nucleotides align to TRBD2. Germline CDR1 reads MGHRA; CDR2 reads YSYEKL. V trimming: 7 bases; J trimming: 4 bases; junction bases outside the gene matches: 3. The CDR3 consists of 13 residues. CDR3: CASMGTSGYEQYF. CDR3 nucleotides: TGCGCCAGCATGGGGACTAGCGGTTACGAGCAGTACTTC.

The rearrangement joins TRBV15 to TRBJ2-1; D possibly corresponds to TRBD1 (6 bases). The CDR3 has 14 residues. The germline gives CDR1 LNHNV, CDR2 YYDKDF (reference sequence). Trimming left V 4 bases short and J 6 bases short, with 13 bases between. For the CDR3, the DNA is TGTGCCACCAGCACAAGAACGACAGGCAATGAGCAGTTCTTC. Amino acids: CATSTRTTGNEQFF.

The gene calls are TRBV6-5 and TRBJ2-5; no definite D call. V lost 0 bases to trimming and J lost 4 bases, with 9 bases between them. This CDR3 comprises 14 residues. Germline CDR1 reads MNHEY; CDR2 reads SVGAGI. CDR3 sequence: CASSYSPSSETQYF. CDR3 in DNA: TGTGCCAGCAGTTACTCTCCTAGTTCAGAGACCCAGTACTTC.

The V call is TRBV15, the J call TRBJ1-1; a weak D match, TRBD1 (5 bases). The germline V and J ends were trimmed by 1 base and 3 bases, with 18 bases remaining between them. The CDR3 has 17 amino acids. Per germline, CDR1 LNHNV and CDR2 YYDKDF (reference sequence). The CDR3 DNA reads TGTGCCACCAGCAGAGGCCATTTGGGGGGTTGGGACACTGAAGCTTTCTTT. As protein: CATSRGHLGGWDTEAFF.

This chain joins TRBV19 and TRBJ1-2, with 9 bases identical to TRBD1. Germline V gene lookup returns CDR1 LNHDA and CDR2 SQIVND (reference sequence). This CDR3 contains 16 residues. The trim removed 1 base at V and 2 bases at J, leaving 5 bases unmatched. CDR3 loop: CASSIGGTGMNYGYTF. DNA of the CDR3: TGTGCCAGTAGTATAGGAGGGACAGGGATGAACTATGGCTACACCTTC.

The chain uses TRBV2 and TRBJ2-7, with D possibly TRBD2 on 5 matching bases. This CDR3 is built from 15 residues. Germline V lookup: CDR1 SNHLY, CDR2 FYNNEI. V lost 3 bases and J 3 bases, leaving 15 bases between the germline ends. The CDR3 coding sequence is TGTGCCAGCAGTGACGGAAGGGCCGGGGTCTACGAGCAGTACTTC. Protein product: CASSDGRAGVYEQYF.

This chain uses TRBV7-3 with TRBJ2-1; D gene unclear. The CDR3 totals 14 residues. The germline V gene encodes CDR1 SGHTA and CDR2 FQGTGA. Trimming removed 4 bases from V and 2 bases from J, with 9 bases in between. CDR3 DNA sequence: TGTGCCAGCAGCTACAATAGCCCCTACAATGAGCAGTTCTTC. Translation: CASSYNSPYNEQFF.

The CDR3 sequence is CASSSLGQGQETQYF. The CDR3, as DNA: TGTGCCAGTAGCAGTCTGGGTCAGGGGCAAGAGACCCAGTACTTC. The chain employs TRBV19 and TRBJ2-5, with D possibly TRBD1 on 6 matching bases. The germline V and J ends were trimmed by 6 bases and 2 bases, with 16 bases remaining between them. This CDR3 is 15 amino acids long. Per germline, CDR1 LNHDA and CDR2 SQIVND (reference sequence). The full variable domain, rest sourced from reference TRBV19 and TRBJ2-5, is DGGITQSPKYLFRKEGQNVTLSCEQNLNHDAMYWYRQDPGQGLRLIYYSQIVNDFQKGDIAEGYSVSREKKESFPLTVTSAQKNPTAFYLCASSSLGQGQETQYFGPGTRLLVL.

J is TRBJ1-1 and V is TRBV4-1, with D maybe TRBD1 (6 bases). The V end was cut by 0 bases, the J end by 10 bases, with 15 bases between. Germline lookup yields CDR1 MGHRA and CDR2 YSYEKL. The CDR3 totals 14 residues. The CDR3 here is CASSQEVTGGLAFF. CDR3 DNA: TGCGCCAGCAGCCAAGAAGTGACAGGTGGGTTAGCTTTCTTT.

CDR3 in amino acids: CAISRDREEVGYTF. CDR3 in DNA: TGTGCCATCAGTCGGGACAGGGAGGAGGTTGGCTACACCTTC. V gene TRBV10-3 combines with J gene TRBJ1-2; 9 bases align to TRBD1. The CDR3 covers 14 residues. The J segment lost 7 bases and the V segment lost 5 bases, leaving 8 bases of the junction unmatched. The germline V gene encodes CDR1 ENHRY and CDR2 SYGVKD.

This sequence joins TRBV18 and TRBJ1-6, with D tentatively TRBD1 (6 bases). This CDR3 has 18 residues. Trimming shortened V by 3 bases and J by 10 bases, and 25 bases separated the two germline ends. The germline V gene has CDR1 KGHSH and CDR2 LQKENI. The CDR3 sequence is CASSPLRSSDSRGSPLHF. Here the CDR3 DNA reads TGTGCCAGCTCACCCCTTCGGTCCTCGGACAGCCGAGGGTCACCCCTCCACTTT.

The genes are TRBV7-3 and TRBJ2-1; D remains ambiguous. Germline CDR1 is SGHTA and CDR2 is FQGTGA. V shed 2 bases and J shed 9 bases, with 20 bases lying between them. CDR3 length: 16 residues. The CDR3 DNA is TGTGCCAGCAGCTTATCTCCGGGCTCCCGTTATGCTGAGCAGTTCTTC. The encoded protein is CASSLSPGSRYAEQFF.

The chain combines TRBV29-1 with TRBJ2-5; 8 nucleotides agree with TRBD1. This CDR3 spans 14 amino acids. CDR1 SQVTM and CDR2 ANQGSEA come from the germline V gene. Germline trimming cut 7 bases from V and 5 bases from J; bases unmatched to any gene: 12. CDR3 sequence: CSAALTGVLETQYF. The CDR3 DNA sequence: TGCAGCGCAGCCCTGACAGGGGTTCTCGAGACCCAGTACTTC.

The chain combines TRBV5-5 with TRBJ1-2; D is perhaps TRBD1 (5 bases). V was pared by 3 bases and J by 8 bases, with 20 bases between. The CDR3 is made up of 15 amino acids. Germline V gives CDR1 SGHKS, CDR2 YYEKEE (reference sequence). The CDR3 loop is CASSYAGTQALGYTF. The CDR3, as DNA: TGTGCCAGCAGCTACGCCGGGACGCAGGCGTTGGGCTACACCTTC.

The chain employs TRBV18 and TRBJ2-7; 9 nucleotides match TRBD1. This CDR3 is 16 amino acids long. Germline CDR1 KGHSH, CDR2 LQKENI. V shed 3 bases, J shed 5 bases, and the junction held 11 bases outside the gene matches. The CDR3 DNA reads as TGTGCCAGCTCACCTCCGGGACAGGGTTTAAGGAACGAGCAGTACTTC. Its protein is CASSPPGQGLRNEQYF.

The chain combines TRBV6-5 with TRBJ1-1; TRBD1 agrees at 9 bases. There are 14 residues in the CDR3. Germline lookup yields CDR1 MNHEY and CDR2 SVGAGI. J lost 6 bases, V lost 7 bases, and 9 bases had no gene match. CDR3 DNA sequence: TGTGCCAGCACCAGAGTACAGGGGGCGGCTGAAGCTTTCTTT. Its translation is CASTRVQGAAEAFF.

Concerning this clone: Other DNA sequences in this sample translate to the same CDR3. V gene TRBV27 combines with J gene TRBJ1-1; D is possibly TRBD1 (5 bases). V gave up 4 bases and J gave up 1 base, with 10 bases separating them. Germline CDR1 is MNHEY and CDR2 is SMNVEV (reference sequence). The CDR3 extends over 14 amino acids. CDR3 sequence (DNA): TGTGCCAGCAGTTCCCTCGGGGGGAACACTGAAGCTTTCTTT. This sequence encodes CASSSLGGNTEAFF.